Following are 25 T cell receptor beta chains from one sample sequenced in a study of T cell repertoires in cytomegalovirus infection. Each CDR3 protein is one row after TCRdb ran MiXCR on the reads. The repertoire holds nearly 550,000 distinct CDR3 sequences, with about 17% as singletons. Source material: CD8+ T cells from PBMCs. The receptors were gathered from a human donor in good health (CMV status not recorded). Some clones in this sample may be carry-over from other donors' samples.

As regards this clonotype: A read error may explain this, as a much larger clone is one base away. The V and J genes are TRBV7-4 and TRBJ2-7, with 8 bases fitting TRBD1. The length of the CDR3 is 16 residues. Germline CDR1 reads SGHVT; CDR2 reads SQSDAQ. V trimming: 5 bases; J trimming: 2 bases; junction bases outside the gene matches: 11. The CDR3 DNA sequence: TGTGCCAGCAGCAGAGGCAGGGGGCTCGCTGCCTACGAGCAGTACTTC. Translating it yields CASSRGRGLAAYEQYF.

The sample holds a few counts of this clonotype. The chain recombines TRBV2 with TRBJ2-7; D is possibly TRBD1 (5 bases). V was shortened by 6 bases and J by 3 bases, with 15 bases between the two germline ends. Germline V lookup: CDR1 SNHLY, CDR2 FYNNEI. CDR3 size: 14 residues. The CDR3: CASSDPRAYYEQYF. For the CDR3, the DNA is TGTGCCAGCAGCGACCCCAGGGCCTACTACGAGCAGTACTTC.

The chain recombines TRBV6-5 with TRBJ2-7; the match to TRBD1 covers 9 bases. This CDR3 has 15 amino acids. Germline-derived CDR1 and CDR2 are MNHEY and SVGAGI. V trimming: 2 bases; J trimming: 2 bases; junction bases outside the gene matches: 4. Written as DNA, the CDR3 is TGTGCCAGCAGTTACCGGGACAGGGTAACCTACGAGCAGTACTTC. Protein: CASSYRDRVTYEQYF.

This clonotype was picked up a small number of times. V is TRBV29-1 and J is TRBJ1-5; D is unresolved. The CDR3 extends over 13 amino acids. Germline CDR1 reads SQVTM; CDR2 reads ANQGSEA. The V gene lost 4 bases and the J gene lost 0 bases, with 7 bases spanning the gap. The CDR3: CSVAGPSNQPQHF. DNA for the CDR3: TGCAGCGTTGCGGGTCCTAGCAATCAGCCCCAGCATTTT.

In its sample, this clonotype was seen many times. The V gene is TRBV5-8, the J gene TRBJ2-1, with 8 bases lining up with TRBD2. The CDR3 length is 15 residues. The V segment lost 3 bases and the J segment 4 bases; nucleotides outside the gene matches: 6. CDR1 SGHTS and CDR2 YDEGEE come from the germline V gene. The CDR3 DNA follows: TGTGCCAGCAGCTCTCCGGGACTAGGATACAATGAGCAGTTCTTC. It specifies CASSSPGLGYNEQFF.

This clonotype was counted at least ten times. The V call is TRBV4-1, the J call TRBJ2-1, with D perhaps matching TRBD2 (5 bases). V lost 3 bases and J lost 3, with 18 bases in between. Germline V gene lookup returns CDR1 MGHRA and CDR2 YSYEKL. The CDR3 spans 17 residues. The CDR3 DNA sequence: TGCGCCAGCAGCCACTTGATAGTGCAAGCGGACTACAATGAGCAGTTCTTC. Its protein is CASSHLIVQADYNEQFF.

This clonotype was counted a few times. The rearrangement joins TRBV2 to TRBJ2-7, with 9 bases matching TRBD1. CDR1 and CDR2 from the germline V gene are SNHLY and FYNNEI. After removal of 5 bases from V and 5 bases from J, the junction contained 7 bases not matched to a gene. The CDR3 length is 14 residues. The CDR3 sequence: CASSPPGQGNEQYF. CDR3 DNA: TGTGCCAGCAGTCCTCCTGGACAGGGGAACGAGCAGTACTTC.

The rearrangement uses TRBV5-1 and TRBJ2-1; tentative D call: TRBD2 (5 bases). This CDR3 region has 12 residues. Trimming removed 3 bases from V and 10 bases from J, with 11 bases in between. Germline CDR1 reads SGHRS; CDR2 reads YFSETQ. The chain's CDR3 is CASSWTAREQFF. CDR3 DNA sequence: TGCGCCAGCAGCTGGACTGCCAGGGAGCAGTTCTTC.

This clonotype came up many times. The CDR3 DNA is TGTGCCAGCAGCCTCGGACAGGGGGCCTACGAGCAGTACTTC. Translating gives CASSLGQGAYEQYF. The chain has TRBV11-2 and TRBJ2-7; TRBD1 matches at 10 bases. Germline-derived CDR1 and CDR2 are SGHAT and FQNNGV. The CDR3 consists of 14 residues. V lost 5 bases, J lost 2 bases, and 3 bases stayed unmatched.

This clonotype was counted between two and nine times. The chain uses TRBV12-3 or TRBV12-4 and TRBJ2-7; 10 nucleotides align to TRBD2. This CDR3 comprises 15 residues. Germline trimming cut 6 bases from V and 6 bases from J; bases unmatched to any gene: 11. The CDR3 region is CASSSASGGHLEQYF. The CDR3 DNA is TGTGCCAGCAGCTCCGCTAGCGGGGGCCATCTCGAGCAGTACTTC.

This clonotype came up many times. The rearrangement joins TRBV7-8 to TRBJ2-3; TRBD2 agrees at 8 bases. J lost 5 bases, V lost 1 base, and 5 bases had no gene match. Germline V gives CDR1 SGHVS, CDR2 FQNEAQ. The CDR3 is made up of 15 amino acids. The CDR3 here is CASSLGSGGGDTQYF. The CDR3 region has the DNA TGTGCCAGCAGCTTAGGGTCCGGGGGGGGAGATACGCAGTATTTT.

This chain links TRBV27 with TRBJ2-1; D could derive from TRBD1 or TRBD2 (5 bases each). V was cut by 7 bases and J by 5 bases, with 12 bases left in between. CDR1 and CDR2 (germline): MNHEY, SMNVEV (reference sequence). The CDR3 loop spans 13 amino acids. CDR3 DNA sequence: TGTGCCAGCAAGAGGGGCTGGGACAATGAGCAGTTCTTC. Residues: CASKRGWDNEQFF.

Many counts were recorded for this clonotype. The rearrangement links TRBV12-3 or TRBV12-4 to TRBJ2-7; TRBD1 matches 7 bases. The junction had 10 bases not matched to a gene; V was cut back by 5 bases and J by 6 bases. There are 14 residues in the CDR3. The CDR3 DNA reads TGTGCCAGCAGTCCCTGGGACAGCCAGCGCGAGCAGTACTTC. Amino acids: CASSPWDSQREQYF.

This clonotype was recorded many times. The gene calls are TRBV2 and TRBJ2-3; D unclear. Germline V lookup: CDR1 SNHLY, CDR2 FYNNEI. Trimming removed 2 bases at V and 5 bases at J, with 8 bases between. The CDR3 extends over 13 amino acids. DNA for the CDR3: TGTGCCAGCAGTGAATTGGGGAAAGATACGCAGTATTTT. It translates to CASSELGKDTQYF. Drawing the rest from reference TRBV2 and TRBJ2-3, the complete variable domain is EPEVTQTPSHQVTQMGQEVILRCVPISNHLYFYWYRQILGQKVEFLVSFYNNEISEKSEIFDDQFSVERPDGSNFTLKIRSTKLEDSAMYFCASSELGKDTQYFGPGTRLTVL.

This clonotype was observed a handful of times. V is TRBV15 and J is TRBJ1-4; TRBD1 aligns across 9 bases. The CDR3 is 16 residues long. Losses at the gene ends were 0 bases for V and 7 bases for J; bases not matched to a gene: 6. Per the germline V gene, CDR1 is LNHNV and CDR2 is YYDKDF (reference sequence). The CDR3 DNA reads as TGTGCCACCAGCAGAGATACACAGGGGGCAGGTGAAAAACTGTTTTTT. Translated: CATSRDTQGAGEKLFF.

The chain recombines TRBV29-1 with TRBJ2-1, with 9 positions matching TRBD2. The V gene's germline CDR1 is SQVTM and CDR2 ANQGSEA. Unmatched junction bases numbered 4, after V lost 7 bases and J lost 0 bases. This CDR3 region has 14 residues. CDR3 DNA sequence: TGCAGCGGCGGGGGACTAGCCTCCTACAATGAGCAGTTCTTC. Translating gives CSGGGLASYNEQFF.

At least ten counts were recorded for this clonotype. This sequence joins TRBV7-8 and TRBJ1-2; D remains unclear. The germline CDR1 and CDR2 sequences are SGHVS and FQNEAQ. There are 15 residues in the CDR3. V gave up 5 bases and J gave up 2 bases, with 15 bases separating them. The CDR3 region has the DNA TGTGCCAGCAGCCCCAGCCCCGAGGGCAACTATGGCTACACCTTC. This translates into CASSPSPEGNYGYTF.

The chain carries TRBV19 and TRBJ1-1; D might be TRBD1 (6 bases). This CDR3 comprises 13 residues. The germline V gene encodes CDR1 LNHDA and CDR2 SQIVND (reference sequence). Trimming took 7 bases from V and 6 from J, leaving 15 bases between them. The CDR3 loop is CASKLQGLSEAFF. In nucleotides, the CDR3 is TGTGCCAGTAAACTACAGGGATTGTCTGAAGCTTTCTTT. Using reference TRBV19 and TRBJ1-1 for the parts outside the CDR3, the full variable domain is DGGITQSPKYLFRKEGQNVTLSCEQNLNHDAMYWYRQDPGQGLRLIYYSQIVNDFQKGDIAEGYSVSREKKESFPLTVTSAQKNPTAFYLCASKLQGLSEAFFGQGTRLTVV.

The sample holds a few counts of this clonotype. V is TRBV6-2 or TRBV6-3 and J is TRBJ1-2; D is uncertain. Trimming removed 2 bases at V and 4 bases at J, with 8 bases between. The CDR3 spans 13 residues. Germline lookup yields CDR1 MNHEY and CDR2 SVGEGT. The CDR3 spells CASSYGQVYGYTF. The CDR3 DNA reads as TGTGCCAGCAGTTACGGGCAAGTCTATGGCTACACCTTC.

This clonotype appeared many times. The chain uses TRBV11-2 and TRBJ1-1; TRBD1 is a possible D gene (6 bases). Trimming left V 3 bases short and J 2 bases short, with 16 bases between. CDR1 and CDR2 (germline): SGHAT, FQNNGV. The CDR3 extends over 16 amino acids. The DNA for the CDR3 is TGTGCCAGCAGCTTTTGGACAGTCTCCCGAAACACTGAAGCTTTCTTT. Translating gives CASSFWTVSRNTEAFF. Using reference TRBV11-2 and TRBJ1-1 for the parts outside the CDR3, the full variable domain is EAGVAQSPRYKIIEKRQSVAFWCNPISGHATLYWYQQILGQGPKLLIQFQNNGVVDDSQLPKDRFSAERLKGVDSTLKIQPAKLEDSAVYLCASSFWTVSRNTEAFFGQGTRLTVV.

This clonotype showed up many times. The chain has TRBV7-2 and TRBJ1-1; D not resolved. The CDR3 totals 17 residues. V was cut by 0 bases and J by 4 bases, with 18 bases left in between. CDR1 is SGHTA, CDR2 FQGNSA, per germline. The CDR3 DNA is TGTGCCAGCAGCTTAGCGCAGGTCCGACTGGCGGGCACTGAAGCTTTCTTT. This translates into CASSLAQVRLAGTEAFF.

This clonotype was detected only a few times. The chain combines TRBV7-9 with TRBJ1-3, with D maybe TRBD1 (5 bases). The CDR3 consists of 17 residues. Looked up from germline, CDR1 is SEHNR and CDR2 is FQNEAQ (reference sequence). Trimming stripped 4 bases from V and 0 bases from J, with 16 bases between. The CDR3, as DNA: TGTGCCAGCAGCTCAGCTCTCGACAGTATCTCTGGAAACACCATATATTTT. Translation gives CASSSALDSISGNTIYF. The full variable domain, completed using reference TRBV7-9 and TRBJ1-3, is DTGVSQNPRHKITKRGQNVTFRCDPISEHNRLYWYRQTLGQGPEFLTYFQNEAQLEKSRLLSDRFSAERPKGSFSTLEIQRTEQGDSAMYLCASSSALDSISGNTIYFGEGSWLTVV.

V is TRBV9 and J is TRBJ1-5, with TRBD1 matching over 7 bases. Trimming took 6 bases from V and 2 from J; bases not matched to a gene: 5. This CDR3 comprises 14 residues. CDR1 SGDLS and CDR2 YYNGEE come from the germline V gene. CDR3 DNA: TGTGCCAGCAATCGAGGGGGCGGCAATCAGCCCCAGCATTTT. Translation gives CASNRGGGNQPQHF. Full variable domain (missing parts from reference TRBV9 and TRBJ1-5): DSGVTQTPKHLITATGQRVTLRCSPRSGDLSVYWYQQSLDQGLQFLIQYYNGEERAKGNILERFSAQQFPDLHSELNLSSLELGDSALYFCASNRGGGNQPQHFGDGTRLSIL.

The genes are TRBV5-1 and TRBJ2-7, with D possibly matching TRBD1 (5 bases). The V gene lost 6 bases and the J gene lost 1 base, with 14 bases spanning the gap. The CDR3 loop spans 14 amino acids. Germline-derived CDR1 and CDR2 are SGHRS and YFSETQ. The CDR3 DNA reads as TGCGCCAGCACCTCGGAAGGGGATTCCTACGAGCAGTACTTC. Translating gives CASTSEGDSYEQYF.

The chain recombines TRBV5-1 with TRBJ2-3; 9 bases are a match to TRBD2. Germline lookup yields CDR1 SGHRS and CDR2 YFSETQ. The CDR3 spans 15 residues. The V gene end was trimmed by 5 bases and the J gene end by 3 bases; junction bases not matched to a gene: 7. CDR3: CASRPRGGITDTQYF. In DNA, the CDR3 is TGCGCCAGCAGGCCGCGGGGGGGTATTACAGATACGCAGTATTTT.